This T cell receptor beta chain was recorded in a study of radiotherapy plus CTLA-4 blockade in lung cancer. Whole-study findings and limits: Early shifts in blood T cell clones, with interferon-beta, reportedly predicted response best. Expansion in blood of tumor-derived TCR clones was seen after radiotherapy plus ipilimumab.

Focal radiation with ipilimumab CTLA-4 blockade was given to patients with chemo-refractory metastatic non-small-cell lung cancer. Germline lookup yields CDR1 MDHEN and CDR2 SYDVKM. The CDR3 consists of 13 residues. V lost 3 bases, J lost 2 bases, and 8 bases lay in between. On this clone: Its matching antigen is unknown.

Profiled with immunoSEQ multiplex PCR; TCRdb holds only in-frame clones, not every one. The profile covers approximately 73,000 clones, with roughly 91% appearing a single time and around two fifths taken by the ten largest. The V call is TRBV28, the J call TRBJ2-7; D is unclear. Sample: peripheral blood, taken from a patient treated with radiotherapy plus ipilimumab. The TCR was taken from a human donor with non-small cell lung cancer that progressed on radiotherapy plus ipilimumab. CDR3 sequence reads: CASSLGSPYEQYF. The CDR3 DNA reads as TGTGCCAGCAGTTTGGGCAGCCCCTACGAGCAGTACTTC.